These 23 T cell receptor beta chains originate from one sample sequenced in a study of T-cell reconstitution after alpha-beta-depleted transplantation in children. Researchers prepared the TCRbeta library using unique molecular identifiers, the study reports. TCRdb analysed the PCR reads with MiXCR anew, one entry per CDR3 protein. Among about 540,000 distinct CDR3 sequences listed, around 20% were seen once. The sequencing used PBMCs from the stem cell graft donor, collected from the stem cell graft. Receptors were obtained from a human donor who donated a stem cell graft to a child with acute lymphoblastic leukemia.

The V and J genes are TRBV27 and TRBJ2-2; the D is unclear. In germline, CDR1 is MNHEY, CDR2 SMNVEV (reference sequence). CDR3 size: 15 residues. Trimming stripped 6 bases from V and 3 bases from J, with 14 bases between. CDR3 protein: CASSWGSRDTGELFF. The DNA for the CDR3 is TGTGCCAGCAGCTGGGGATCAAGGGACACCGGGGAGCTGTTTTTT.

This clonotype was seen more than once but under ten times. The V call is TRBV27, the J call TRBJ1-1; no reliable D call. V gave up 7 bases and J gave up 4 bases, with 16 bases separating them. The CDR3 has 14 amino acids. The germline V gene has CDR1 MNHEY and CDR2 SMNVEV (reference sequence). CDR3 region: CASIRTTLSTEAFF. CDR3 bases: TGTGCCAGCATAAGGACCACGTTAAGCACTGAAGCTTTCTTT.

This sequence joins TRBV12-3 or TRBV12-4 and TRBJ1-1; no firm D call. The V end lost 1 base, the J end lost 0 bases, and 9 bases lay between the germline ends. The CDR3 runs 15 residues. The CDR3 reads CASSLGQPMNTEAFF. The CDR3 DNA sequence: TGTGCCAGCAGTTTAGGGCAGCCCATGAACACTGAAGCTTTCTTT.

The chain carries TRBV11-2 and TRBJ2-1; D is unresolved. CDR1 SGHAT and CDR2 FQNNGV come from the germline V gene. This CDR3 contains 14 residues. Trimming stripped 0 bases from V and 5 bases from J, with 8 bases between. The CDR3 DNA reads TGTGCCAGCAGCTTAGAGACTTACAACAATGAGCAGTTCTTC. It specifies CASSLETYNNEQFF.

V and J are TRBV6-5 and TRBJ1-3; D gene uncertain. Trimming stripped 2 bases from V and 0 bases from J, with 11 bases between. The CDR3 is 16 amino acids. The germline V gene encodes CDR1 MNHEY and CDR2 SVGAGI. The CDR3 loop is CASSYGQAVSGNTIYF. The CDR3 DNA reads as TGTGCCAGCAGTTACGGGCAGGCTGTCTCTGGAAACACCATATATTTT.

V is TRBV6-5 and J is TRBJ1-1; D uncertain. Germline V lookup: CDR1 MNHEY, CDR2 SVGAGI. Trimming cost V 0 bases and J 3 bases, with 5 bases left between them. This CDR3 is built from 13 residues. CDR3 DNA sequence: TGTGCCAGCAGTTACTCTCGATACACTGAAGCTTTCTTT. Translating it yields CASSYSRYTEAFF.

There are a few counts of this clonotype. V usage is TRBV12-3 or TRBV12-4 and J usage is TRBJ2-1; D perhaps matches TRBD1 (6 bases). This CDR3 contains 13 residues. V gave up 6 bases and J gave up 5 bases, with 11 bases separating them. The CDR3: CASRKTGDNEQFF. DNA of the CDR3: TGTGCCAGCAGAAAGACAGGAGACAATGAGCAGTTCTTC.

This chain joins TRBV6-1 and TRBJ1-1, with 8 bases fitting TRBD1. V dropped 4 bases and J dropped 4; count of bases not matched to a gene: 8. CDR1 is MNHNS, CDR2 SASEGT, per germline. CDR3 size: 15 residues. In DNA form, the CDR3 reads TGTGCCAGCAGTGGAGCCTGGACAGGGCCCACTGAAGCTTTCTTT. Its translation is CASSGAWTGPTEAFF.

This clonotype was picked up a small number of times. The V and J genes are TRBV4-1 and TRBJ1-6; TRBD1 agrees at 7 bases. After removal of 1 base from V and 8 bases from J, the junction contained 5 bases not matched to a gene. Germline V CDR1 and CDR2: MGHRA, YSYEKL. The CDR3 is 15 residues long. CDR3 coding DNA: TGCGCCAGCAGCCAAGTGGGGACAGTAGATTCACCCCTCCACTTT. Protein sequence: CASSQVGTVDSPLHF.

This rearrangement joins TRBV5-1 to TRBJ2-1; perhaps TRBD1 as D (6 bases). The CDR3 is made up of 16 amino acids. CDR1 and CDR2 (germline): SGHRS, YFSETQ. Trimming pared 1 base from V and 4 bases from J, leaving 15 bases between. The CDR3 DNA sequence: TGCGCCAGCAGCTTGTATTCCAGGGGAAGATACAATGAGCAGTTCTTC. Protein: CASSLYSRGRYNEQFF. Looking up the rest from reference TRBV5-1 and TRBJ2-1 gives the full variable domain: KAGVTQTPRYLIKTRGQQVTLSCSPISGHRSVSWYQQTPGQGLQFLFEYFSETQRNKGNFPGRFSGRQFSNSRSEMNVSTLELGDSALYLCASSLYSRGRYNEQFFGPGTRLTVL.

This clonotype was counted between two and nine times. The DNA of the CDR3 is TGTGCCAGCAGCCAAGAGGGGATTTATAGCAATGAGCAGTTCTTC. This gives the protein CASSQEGIYSNEQFF. The rearrangement joins TRBV3-1 to TRBJ2-1; no clear D gene. V lost 0 bases and J 6 bases, leaving 12 bases between the germline ends. Germline CDR1 is LGHDT and CDR2 is YNNKEL (reference sequence). The CDR3 runs 15 residues.

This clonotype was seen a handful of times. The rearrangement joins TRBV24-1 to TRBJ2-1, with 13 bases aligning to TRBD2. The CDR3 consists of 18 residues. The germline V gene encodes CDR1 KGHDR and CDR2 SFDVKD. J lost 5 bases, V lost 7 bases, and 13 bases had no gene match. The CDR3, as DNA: TGTGCCACCAGCCCGGGGGGACTAGCGGGACGATGGGACAATGAGCAGTTCTTC. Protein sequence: CATSPGGLAGRWDNEQFF.

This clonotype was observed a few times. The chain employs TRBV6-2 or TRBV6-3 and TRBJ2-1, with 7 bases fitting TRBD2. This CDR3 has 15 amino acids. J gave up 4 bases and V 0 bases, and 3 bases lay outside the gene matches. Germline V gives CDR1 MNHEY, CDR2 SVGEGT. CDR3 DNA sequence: TGTGCCAGCAGTTACTCAGCGGGGCCTTACAATGAGCAGTTCTTC. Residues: CASSYSAGPYNEQFF.

CDR3 sequence: CASSLSGGATEAFF. As DNA, the CDR3 is TGTGCCAGCAGTTTATCGGGTGGGGCCACTGAAGCTTTCTTT. The chain has TRBV27 and TRBJ1-1; maybe TRBD1 (5 bases). Germline CDR1 reads MNHEY; CDR2 reads SMNVEV (reference sequence). The germline V and J ends were trimmed by 0 bases and 4 bases, with 9 bases remaining between them. This CDR3 is 14 amino acids long.

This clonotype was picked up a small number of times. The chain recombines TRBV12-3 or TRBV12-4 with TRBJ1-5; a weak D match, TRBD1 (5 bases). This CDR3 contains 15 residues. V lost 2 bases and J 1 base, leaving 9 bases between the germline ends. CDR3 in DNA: TGTGCCAGCAGTTTAAGGGGAGTGAGCAATCAGCCCCAGCATTTT. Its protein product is CASSLRGVSNQPQHF.

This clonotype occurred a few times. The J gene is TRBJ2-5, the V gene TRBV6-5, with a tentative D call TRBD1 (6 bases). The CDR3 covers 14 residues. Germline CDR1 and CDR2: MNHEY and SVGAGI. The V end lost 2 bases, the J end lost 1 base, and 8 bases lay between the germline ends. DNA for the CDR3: TGTGCCAGCAGTTACGTGGGGGCCCAAGAGACCCAGTACTTC. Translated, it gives CASSYVGAQETQYF.

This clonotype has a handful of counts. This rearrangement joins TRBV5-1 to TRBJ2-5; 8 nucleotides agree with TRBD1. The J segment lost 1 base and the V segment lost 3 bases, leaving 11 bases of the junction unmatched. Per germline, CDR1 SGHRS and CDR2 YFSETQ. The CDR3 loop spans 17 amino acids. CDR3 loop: CASSWASGQDLQETQYF. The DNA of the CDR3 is TGCGCCAGCAGCTGGGCCTCGGGACAGGACCTCCAAGAGACCCAGTACTTC.

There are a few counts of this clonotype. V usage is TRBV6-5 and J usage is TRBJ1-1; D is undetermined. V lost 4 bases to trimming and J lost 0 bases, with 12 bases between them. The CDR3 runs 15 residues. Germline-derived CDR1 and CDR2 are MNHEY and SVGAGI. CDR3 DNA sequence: TGTGCCAGCAGTTCCGTCGGACTCTTGAACACTGAAGCTTTCTTT. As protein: CASSSVGLLNTEAFF.

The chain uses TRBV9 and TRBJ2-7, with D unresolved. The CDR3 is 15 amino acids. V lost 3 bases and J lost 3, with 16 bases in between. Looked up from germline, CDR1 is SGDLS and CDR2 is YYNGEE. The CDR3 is CASSAHPSVIYEQYF. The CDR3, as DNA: TGTGCCAGCAGCGCACACCCCTCCGTGATCTACGAGCAGTACTTC. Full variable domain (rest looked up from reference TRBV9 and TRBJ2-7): DSGVTQTPKHLITATGQRVTLRCSPRSGDLSVYWYQQSLDQGLQFLIQYYNGEERAKGNILERFSAQQFPDLHSELNLSSLELGDSALYFCASSAHPSVIYEQYFGPGTRLTVT.

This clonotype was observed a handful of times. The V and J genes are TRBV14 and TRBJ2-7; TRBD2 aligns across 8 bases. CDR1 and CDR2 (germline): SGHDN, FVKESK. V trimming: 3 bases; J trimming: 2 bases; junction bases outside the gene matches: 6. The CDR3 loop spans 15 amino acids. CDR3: CASSHMLAGTYEQYF. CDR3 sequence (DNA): TGTGCCAGCAGCCACATGCTAGCGGGCACCTACGAGCAGTACTTC.

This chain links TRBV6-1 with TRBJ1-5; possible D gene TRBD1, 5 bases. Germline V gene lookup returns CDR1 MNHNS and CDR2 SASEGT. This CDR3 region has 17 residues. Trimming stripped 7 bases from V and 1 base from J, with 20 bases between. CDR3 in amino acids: CASTTSGGRSSNQPQHF. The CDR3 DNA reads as TGTGCCAGCACCACAAGCGGGGGTCGTTCCAGCAATCAGCCCCAGCATTTT.

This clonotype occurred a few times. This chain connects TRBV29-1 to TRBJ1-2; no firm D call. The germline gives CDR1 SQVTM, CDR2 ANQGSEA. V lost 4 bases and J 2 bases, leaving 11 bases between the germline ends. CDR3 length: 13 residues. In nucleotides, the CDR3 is TGCAGCGTTGCCCCCGGTTCCAACTATGGCTACACCTTC. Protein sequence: CSVAPGSNYGYTF.

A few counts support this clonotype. The CDR3 DNA reads as TGTGCCATCAGTGAGTCGAAGGCGGGAGTTCTCAATGAGCAGTTCTTC. Amino acid sequence: CAISESKAGVLNEQFF. J is TRBJ2-1 and V is TRBV10-3, with 7 bases that match TRBD2. The length of the CDR3 is 16 residues. Germline V CDR1 and CDR2: ENHRY, SYGVKD. The J segment lost 6 bases and the V segment lost 0 bases, leaving 8 bases of the junction unmatched.